The subject of this entry is one T cell receptor (beta chain). The V gene's germline CDR1 is SGHVS and CDR2 FNYEAQ. The CDR3 is made up of 15 amino acids. J lost 1 base, V lost 1 base, and 0 bases had no gene match. These data belong to a study of blood T cell repertoires in COVID-19. The wider study: Some COVID-19 samples were acute and others convalescent; all came from the United States, Italy and Spain. T cells, B-cell-depleted T cells, or PBMCs supplied cDNA or gDNA.

Clones were sequenced by immunoSEQ multiplex PCR, and TCRdb holds only the in-frame ones, with some missing. The sample consists of roughly 60,000 clones, approximately 72% of them appearing once. V usage is TRBV7-6 and J usage is TRBJ2-2, with 7 bases lining up with TRBD1. This TCR came from a woman in her 70s with COVID-19, enrolled during active disease. The sequenced sample was peripheral blood. The CDR3 DNA sequence: TGTGCCAGCAGCTTAGGGACAGGGAACACCGGGGAGCTGTTTTTT. It codes for CASSLGTGNTGELFF. The variable domain in full, with the rest retrieved from reference TRBV7-6 and TRBJ2-2, is GAGVSQSPRYKVTKRGQDVALRCDPISGHVSLYWYRQALGQGPEFLTYFNYEAQQDKSGLPNDRFSAERPEGSISTLTIQRTEQRDSAMYRCASSLGTGNTGELFFGEGSRLTVL.